Included here is one T cell receptor beta chain sequence, with context. V lost 0 bases, J lost 3 bases, and 12 bases lay in between. Germline assignment: CDR1 MNHEY and CDR2 SVGAGI. This CDR3 is 15 amino acids long. This record comes from a study of cytomegalovirus exposure and HLA in healthy donors. The PCR used 60 Vbeta and 13 Jbeta primers. TCRdb's table, derived via immunoSEQ multiplex PCR, lists solely in-frame clones and lacks some. The sample has under 200,000 clones, more than 65% seen once. The specimen sequenced was PBMCs. This receptor was identified in a woman aged 45-60 years in good health and CMV-seronegative. The V gene is TRBV6-5, the J gene TRBJ2-7; the D gene is possibly TRBD1 (6 bases). CDR3 nucleotides: TGTGCCAGCAGTTACTCGACGGCAGGGGTCTACGAGCAGTACTTC. Translating it yields CASSYSTAGVYEQYF.